This T cell receptor beta chain was profiled in a study of regulatory T cells in long-lasting Graves disease. Across the study: Duration of antithyroid drug therapy among newly diagnosed Graves' patients was under 3 months.

This clonotype was seen ten or more times. Its antigen is not known. Overall study findings and caveats: Preferential use of TRBV28, TRBJ1-2 and TRBJ2-5 was seen in persistent disease.

Documented time point: newly diagnosed GD, antithyroid drugs for less than 3 months. Making the TCR library involved RNA that had been extracted from PBMCs. Library construction for TCR beta used iRepertoire HTBI primers and Arm-PCR of CDR3 regions. TCRdb analysed the multiplex PCR reads with MiXCR anew, one entry per CDR3 protein. Of 250,000 or so distinct CDR3 sequences in the sample, 18% are singletons; the top ten hold 12% to 15%. CDR3 length: 13 amino acids. Germline CDR1 and CDR2: SGHTA and FQGNSA. V trimming: 5 bases; J trimming: 3 bases; junction bases outside the gene matches: 4. These data are also associated with another study on T cells in Graves' hyperthyroidism and ophthalmopathy.

The clonotype originates from a young woman with Graves disease. This chain joins TRBV7-2 and TRBJ2-7, with 7 bases that match TRBD1. The sample here was peripheral blood mononuclear cells (PBMCs), taken at new diagnosis, from a patient treated with antithyroid drugs. Here the CDR3 DNA reads TGTGCCAGCAGCGCCGGGACAGACTACGAGCAGTACTTC. Translation: CASSAGTDYEQYF. Together with reference TRBV7-2 and TRBJ2-7, the CDR3 gives the full variable domain: GAGVSQSPSNKVTEKGKDVELRCDPISGHTALYWYRQSLGQGLEFLIYFQGNSAPDKSGLPSDRFSAERTGGSVSTLTIQRTQQEDSAVYLCASSAGTDYEQYFGPGTRLTVT.